This passage covers 8 T cell receptor beta chains from one sample sequenced in a study of regulatory T cells in long-lasting Graves disease. Through Arm-PCR of CDR3 regions and iRepertoire HTBI primers, TCR beta libraries were built. One entry per CDR3 protein, called by TCRdb with MiXCR from the multiplex PCR reads. The sample comprises hundreds of thousands of distinct CDR3 sequences, over 14% of which are singletons, and around 7.6% rests with the top ten. Time point indicated: newly diagnosed GD, antithyroid drugs for less than 3 months. Researchers made the TCR library from RNA that was extracted from PBMCs. These sequences were also reported in another study, on T cells in Graves' hyperthyroidism and ophthalmopathy.

The sequencing used peripheral blood mononuclear cells (PBMCs), collected at new diagnosis, from a patient treated with antithyroid drugs. These receptors were taken from a woman aged 40 to 50 with Graves disease.

This clonotype came up many times. V and J are TRBV19 and TRBJ2-1; D might be TRBD2 (5 bases). V lost 8 bases, J lost 3 bases, and 26 bases lay in between. The germline V gene encodes CDR1 LNHDA and CDR2 SQIVND (reference sequence). The CDR3 extends over 18 amino acids. The CDR3 is CASSLGLRNEGSYNEQFF. Here the CDR3 DNA reads TGTGCCAGTTCACTCGGCTTAAGGAATGAGGGAAGCTACAATGAGCAGTTCTTC.

This clonotype was detected ten times or more. V gene TRBV6-5 combines with J gene TRBJ2-7; the D gene is possibly TRBD2 (5 bases). The germline V gene has CDR1 MNHEY and CDR2 SVGAGI. The V gene lost 3 bases and the J gene lost 4 bases, with 10 bases spanning the gap. This CDR3 comprises 13 residues. CDR3 coding DNA: TGTGCCAGCAGTTATGGGCGGACTTACGAGCAGTACTTC. This codes for CASSYGRTYEQYF.

Regarding this clonotype: Given a much more abundant clone one base away, this may be a read error. The chain combines TRBV5-1 with TRBJ1-1; D unclear. The CDR3 extends over 16 amino acids. Germline CDR1 is SGHRS and CDR2 is YFSETQ. The CDR3 loop reads CASSPTQSNLNTETFF. The DNA of the CDR3 is TGCGCCAGCAGCCCAACACAGTCCAACTTGAACACTGAAACTTTCTTT.

This clonotype was seen repeatedly, ten times or more. The rearrangement links TRBV28 to TRBJ2-1; 8 positions agree with TRBD2. Germline V gene lookup returns CDR1 MDHEN and CDR2 SYDVKM. Trimming took 5 bases from V and 9 from J; bases not matched to a gene: 9. The CDR3 loop spans 14 amino acids. DNA of the CDR3: TGTGCCAGCAGTCCCCAGCGGGAGAGTAGTGAGCAGTTCTTC. Encoded protein: CASSPQRESSEQFF.

In this sample, this clonotype turned up many times. This chain connects TRBV27 to TRBJ2-7; D may be TRBD2 (6 bases). Germline lookup yields CDR1 MNHEY and CDR2 SMNVEV (reference sequence). The CDR3 runs to 14 residues. V was shortened by 3 bases and J by 2 bases, with 11 bases between the two germline ends. CDR3: CASSFTGVTYEQYF. The CDR3 nucleotides read TGTGCCAGCAGTTTCACGGGGGTAACCTACGAGCAGTACTTC.

V usage is TRBV13 and J usage is TRBJ1-1; D call uncertain. Between the trimmed V and J ends, which lost 9 bases and 11 bases, there was a span of 22 bases. This CDR3 contains 13 residues. Germline V lookup: CDR1 PRHDT, CDR2 FYEKMQ (reference sequence). DNA of the CDR3: TGTGCCAGTACGAAGGTGGGCTCTTTGTATGCTTTCTTT. This translates into CASTKVGSLYAFF.

This clonotype was seen repeatedly, ten times or more. The chain carries TRBV11-3 and TRBJ2-5; D not resolved. CDR1 SGHNT and CDR2 YENEEA come from the germline V gene. Trimming pared 0 bases from V and 5 bases from J, leaving 10 bases between. The CDR3 contains 14 residues. The CDR3 reads CASSLDRLLETQYF. In DNA form, the CDR3 reads TGTGCCAGCAGCTTAGACAGGCTTTTGGAGACCCAGTACTTC.

This clonotype was picked up a small number of times. This chain joins TRBV3-1 and TRBJ2-3; D gene ambiguous. This CDR3 has 13 amino acids. Trimming shortened V by 0 bases and J by 5 bases, and 6 bases separated the two germline ends. From germline, CDR1 is LGHDT and CDR2 YNNKEL (reference sequence). The CDR3 sequence: CASSQDPIDTQYF. The CDR3 coding sequence is TGTGCCAGCAGCCAAGATCCGATAGATACGCAGTATTTT.